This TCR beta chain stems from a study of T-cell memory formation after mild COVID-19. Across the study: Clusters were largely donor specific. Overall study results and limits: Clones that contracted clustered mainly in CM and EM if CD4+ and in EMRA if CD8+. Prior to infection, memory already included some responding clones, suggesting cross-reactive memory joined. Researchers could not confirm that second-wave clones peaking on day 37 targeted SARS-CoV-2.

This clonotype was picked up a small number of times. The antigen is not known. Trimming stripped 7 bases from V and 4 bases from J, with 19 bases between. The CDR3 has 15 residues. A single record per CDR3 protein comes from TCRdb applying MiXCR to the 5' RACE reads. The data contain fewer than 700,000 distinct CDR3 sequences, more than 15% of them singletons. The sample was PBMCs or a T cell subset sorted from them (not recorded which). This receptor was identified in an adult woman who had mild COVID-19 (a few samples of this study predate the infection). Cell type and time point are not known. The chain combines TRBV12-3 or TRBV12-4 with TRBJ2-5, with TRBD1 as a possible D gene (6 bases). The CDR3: CASNFAQGLRETQYF. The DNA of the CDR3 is TGTGCCAGCAATTTCGCGCAGGGGCTGCGAGAGACCCAGTACTTC.